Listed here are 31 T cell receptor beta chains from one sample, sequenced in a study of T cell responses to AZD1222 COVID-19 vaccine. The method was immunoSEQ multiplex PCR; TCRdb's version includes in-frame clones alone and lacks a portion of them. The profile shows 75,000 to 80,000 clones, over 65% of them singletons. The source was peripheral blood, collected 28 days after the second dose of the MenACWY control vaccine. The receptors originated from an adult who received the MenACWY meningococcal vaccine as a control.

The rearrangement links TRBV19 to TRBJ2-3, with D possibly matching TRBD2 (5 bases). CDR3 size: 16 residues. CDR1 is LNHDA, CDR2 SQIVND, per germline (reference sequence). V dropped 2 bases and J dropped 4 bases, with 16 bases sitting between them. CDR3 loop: CASSIILTVAPDTQYF. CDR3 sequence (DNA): TGTGCCAGTAGTATAATATTAACCGTAGCGCCAGATACGCAGTATTTT.

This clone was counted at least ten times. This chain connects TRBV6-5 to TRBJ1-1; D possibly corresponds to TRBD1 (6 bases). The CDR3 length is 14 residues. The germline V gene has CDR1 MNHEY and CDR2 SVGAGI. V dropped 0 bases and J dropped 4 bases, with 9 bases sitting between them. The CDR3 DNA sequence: TGTGCCAGCAGTTACTCGCAGGGGTCCACTGAAGCTTTCTTT. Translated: CASSYSQGSTEAFF.

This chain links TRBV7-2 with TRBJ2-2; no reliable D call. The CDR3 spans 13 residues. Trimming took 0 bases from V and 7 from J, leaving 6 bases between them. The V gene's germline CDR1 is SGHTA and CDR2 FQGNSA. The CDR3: CASSLASFGELFF. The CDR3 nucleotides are TGTGCCAGCAGCTTAGCGTCGTTCGGGGAGCTGTTTTTT.

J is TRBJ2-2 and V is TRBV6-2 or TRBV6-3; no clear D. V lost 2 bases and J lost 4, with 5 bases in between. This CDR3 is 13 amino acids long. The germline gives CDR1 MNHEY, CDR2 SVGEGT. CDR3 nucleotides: TGTGCCAGCAGTTACCCGGGCACCGGGGAGCTGTTTTTT. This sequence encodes CASSYPGTGELFF.

The CDR3 region is CASSQEERSYEQYF. The DNA of the CDR3 is TGCGCCAGCAGCCAAGAAGAGCGGTCCTACGAGCAGTACTTC. V and J are TRBV4-1 and TRBJ2-7; D may be TRBD2 (5 bases). V lost 0 bases to trimming and J lost 1 base, with 7 bases between them. Germline-derived CDR1 and CDR2 are MGHRA and YSYEKL. This CDR3 is 14 amino acids long.

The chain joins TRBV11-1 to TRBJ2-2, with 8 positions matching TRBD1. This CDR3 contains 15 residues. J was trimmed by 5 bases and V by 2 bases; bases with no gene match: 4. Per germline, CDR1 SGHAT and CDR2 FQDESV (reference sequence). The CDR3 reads CASSLITGGTGELFF. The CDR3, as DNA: TGTGCCAGCAGCTTAATTACAGGGGGGACCGGGGAGCTGTTTTTT. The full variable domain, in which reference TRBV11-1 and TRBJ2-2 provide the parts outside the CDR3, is EAEVAQSPRYKITEKSQAVAFWCDPISGHATLYWYRQILGQGPELLVQFQDESVVDDSQLPKDRFSAERLKGVDSTLKIQPAELGDSAMYLCASSLITGGTGELFFGEGSRLTVL.

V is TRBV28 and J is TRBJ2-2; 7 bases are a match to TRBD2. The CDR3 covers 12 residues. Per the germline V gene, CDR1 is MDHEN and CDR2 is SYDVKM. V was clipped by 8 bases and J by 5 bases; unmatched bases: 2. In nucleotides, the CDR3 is TGTGCCAGCGGGGGGGAGACCGGGGAGCTGTTTTTT. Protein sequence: CASGGETGELFF. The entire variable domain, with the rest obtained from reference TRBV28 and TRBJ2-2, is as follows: DVKVTQSSRYLVKRTGEKVFLECVQDMDHENMFWYRQDPGLGLRLIYFSYDVKMKEKGDIPEGYSVSREKKERFSLILESASTNQTSMYLCASGGETGELFFGEGSRLTVL.

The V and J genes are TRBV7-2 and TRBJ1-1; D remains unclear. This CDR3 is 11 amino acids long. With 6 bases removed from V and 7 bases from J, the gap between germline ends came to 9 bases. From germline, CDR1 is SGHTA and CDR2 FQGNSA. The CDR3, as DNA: TGTGCCAGCAGGACGGGGATTGAAGCTTTCTTT. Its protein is CASRTGIEAFF.

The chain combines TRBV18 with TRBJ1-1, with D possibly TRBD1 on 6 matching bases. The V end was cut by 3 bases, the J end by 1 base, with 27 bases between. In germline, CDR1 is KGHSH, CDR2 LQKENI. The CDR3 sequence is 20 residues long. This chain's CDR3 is CASSPKTLGAVGGGNTEAFF. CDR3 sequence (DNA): TGTGCCAGCTCACCTAAAACGCTGGGGGCGGTTGGTGGGGGGAACACTGAAGCTTTCTTT.

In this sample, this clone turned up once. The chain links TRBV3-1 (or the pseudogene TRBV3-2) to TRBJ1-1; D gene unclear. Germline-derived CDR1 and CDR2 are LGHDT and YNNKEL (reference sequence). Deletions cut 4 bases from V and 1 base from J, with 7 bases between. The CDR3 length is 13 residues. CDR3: CASSLIGNTEAFF. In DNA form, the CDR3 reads TGTGCCAGCAGCCTTATTGGGAACACTGAAGCTTTCTTT.

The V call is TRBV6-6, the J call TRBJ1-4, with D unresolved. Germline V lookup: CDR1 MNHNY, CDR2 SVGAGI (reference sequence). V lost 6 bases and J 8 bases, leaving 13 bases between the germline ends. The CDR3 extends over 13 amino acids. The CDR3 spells CASSHSPVEKLFF. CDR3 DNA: TGTGCCAGCAGCCACTCCCCCGTCGAAAAACTGTTTTTT.

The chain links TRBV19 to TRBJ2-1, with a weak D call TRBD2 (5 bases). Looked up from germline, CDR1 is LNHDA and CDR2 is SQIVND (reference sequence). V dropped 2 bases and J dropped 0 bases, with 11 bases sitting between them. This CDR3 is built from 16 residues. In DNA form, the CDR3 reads TGTGCCAGTAGTATAAGTAGCGTCCTCTCCTACAATGAGCAGTTCTTC. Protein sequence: CASSISSVLSYNEQFF.

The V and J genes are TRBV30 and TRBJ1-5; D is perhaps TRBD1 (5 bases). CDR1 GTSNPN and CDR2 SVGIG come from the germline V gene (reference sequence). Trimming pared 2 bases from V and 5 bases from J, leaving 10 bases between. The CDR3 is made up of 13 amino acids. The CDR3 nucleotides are TGTGCCTGGAGTTTCGGGGACGATCAGCCCCAGCATTTT. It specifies CAWSFGDDQPQHF. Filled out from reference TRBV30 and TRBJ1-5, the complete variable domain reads SQTIHQWPATLVQPVGSPLSLECTVEGTSNPNLYWYRQAAGRGLQLLFYSVGIGQISSEVPQNLSASRPQDRQFILSSKKLLLSDSGFYLCAWSFGDDQPQHFGDGTRLSIL.

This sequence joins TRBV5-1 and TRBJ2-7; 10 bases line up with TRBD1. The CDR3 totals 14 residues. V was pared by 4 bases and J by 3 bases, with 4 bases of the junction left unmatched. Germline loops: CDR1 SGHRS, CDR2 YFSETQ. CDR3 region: CASSPGQGFYEQYF. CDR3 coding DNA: TGCGCCAGCAGCCCGGGACAGGGGTTCTACGAGCAGTACTTC.

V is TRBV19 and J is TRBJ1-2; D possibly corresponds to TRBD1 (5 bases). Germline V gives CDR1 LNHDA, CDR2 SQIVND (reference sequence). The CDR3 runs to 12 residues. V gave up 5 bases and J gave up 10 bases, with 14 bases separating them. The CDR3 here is CASSPGRADYTF. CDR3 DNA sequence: TGTGCCAGTAGTCCGGGACGAGCGGACTACACCTTC.

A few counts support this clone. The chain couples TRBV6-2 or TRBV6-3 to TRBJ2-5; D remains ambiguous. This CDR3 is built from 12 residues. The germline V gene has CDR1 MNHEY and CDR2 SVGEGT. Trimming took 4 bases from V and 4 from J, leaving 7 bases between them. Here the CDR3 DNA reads TGTGCCAGCAGTTTTTTTCCAGAGACCCAGTACTTC. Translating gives CASSFFPETQYF.

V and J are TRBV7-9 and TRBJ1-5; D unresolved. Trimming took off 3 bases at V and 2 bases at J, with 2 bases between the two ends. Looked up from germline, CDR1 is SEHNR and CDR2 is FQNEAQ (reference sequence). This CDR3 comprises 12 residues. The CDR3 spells CASSFGNQPQHF. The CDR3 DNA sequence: TGTGCCAGCAGCTTTGGCAATCAGCCCCAGCATTTT.

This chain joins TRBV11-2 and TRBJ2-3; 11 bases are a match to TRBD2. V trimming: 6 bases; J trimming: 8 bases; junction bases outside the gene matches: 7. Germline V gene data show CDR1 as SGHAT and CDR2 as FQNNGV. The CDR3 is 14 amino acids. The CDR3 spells CASSQVAGGLTQYF. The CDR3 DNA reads TGTGCCAGCAGTCAAGTAGCGGGGGGGCTTACGCAGTATTTT.

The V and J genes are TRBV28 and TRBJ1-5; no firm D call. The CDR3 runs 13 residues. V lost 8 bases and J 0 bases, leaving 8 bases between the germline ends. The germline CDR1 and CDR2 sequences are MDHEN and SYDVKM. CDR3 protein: CASGFNSNQPQHF. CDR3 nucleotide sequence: TGTGCCAGCGGCTTTAATAGCAATCAGCCCCAGCATTTT.

The CDR3 region has the DNA TGCGCCAGCAGCTTGGGCCAGAGCAATCAGCCCCAGCATTTT. It is translated as CASSLGQSNQPQHF. The chain uses TRBV5-1 and TRBJ1-5, with no clear D. CDR3 length equals 14 residues. V lost 0 bases and J lost 1, with 5 bases in between. CDR1 is SGHRS and CDR2 is YFSETQ in the germline V gene.

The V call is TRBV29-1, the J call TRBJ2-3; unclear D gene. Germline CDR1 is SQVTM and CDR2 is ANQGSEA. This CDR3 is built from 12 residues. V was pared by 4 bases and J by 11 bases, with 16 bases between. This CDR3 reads CSVALLTGLQYF. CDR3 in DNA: TGCAGCGTTGCCCTTTTGACGGGTCTGCAGTATTTT.

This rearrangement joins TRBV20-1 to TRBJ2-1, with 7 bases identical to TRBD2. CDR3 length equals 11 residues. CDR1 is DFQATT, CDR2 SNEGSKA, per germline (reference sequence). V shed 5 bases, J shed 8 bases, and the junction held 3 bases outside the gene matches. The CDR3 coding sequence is TGCAGTGCTTCGACTAGCTATGAGCAGTTCTTC. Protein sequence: CSASTSYEQFF.

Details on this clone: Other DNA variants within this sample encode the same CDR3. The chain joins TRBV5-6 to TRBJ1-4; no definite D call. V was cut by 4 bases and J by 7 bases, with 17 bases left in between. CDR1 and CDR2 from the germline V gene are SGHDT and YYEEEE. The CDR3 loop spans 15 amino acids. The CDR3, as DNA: TGTGCCAGCAGCCGTCCAGGCCCGATGAGTGAAAAACTGTTTTTT. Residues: CASSRPGPMSEKLFF.

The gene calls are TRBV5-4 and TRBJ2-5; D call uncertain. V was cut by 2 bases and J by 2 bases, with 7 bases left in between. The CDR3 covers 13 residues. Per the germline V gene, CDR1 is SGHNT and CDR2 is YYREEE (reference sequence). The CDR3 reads CASSFRQQETQYF. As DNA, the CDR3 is TGTGCCAGCAGCTTCCGGCAGCAAGAGACCCAGTACTTC. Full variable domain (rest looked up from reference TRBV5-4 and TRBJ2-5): ETGVTQSPTHLIKTRGQQVTLRCSSQSGHNTVSWYQQALGQGPQFIFQYYREEENGRGNFPPRFSGLQFPNYSSELNVNALELDDSALYLCASSFRQQETQYFGPGTRLLVL.

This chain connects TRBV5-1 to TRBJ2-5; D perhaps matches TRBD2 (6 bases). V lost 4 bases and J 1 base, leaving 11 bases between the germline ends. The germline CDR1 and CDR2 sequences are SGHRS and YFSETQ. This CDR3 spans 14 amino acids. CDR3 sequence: CASSPGTPQETQYF. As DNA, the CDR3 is TGCGCCAGCAGCCCCGGGACTCCCCAAGAGACCCAGTACTTC.

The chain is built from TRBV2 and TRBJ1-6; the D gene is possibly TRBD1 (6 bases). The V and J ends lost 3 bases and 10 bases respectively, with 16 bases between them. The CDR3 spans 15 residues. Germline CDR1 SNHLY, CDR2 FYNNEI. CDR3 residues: CASSEGPTGRSPLHF. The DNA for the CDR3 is TGTGCCAGCAGTGAGGGTCCCACAGGGAGATCACCCCTCCACTTT.

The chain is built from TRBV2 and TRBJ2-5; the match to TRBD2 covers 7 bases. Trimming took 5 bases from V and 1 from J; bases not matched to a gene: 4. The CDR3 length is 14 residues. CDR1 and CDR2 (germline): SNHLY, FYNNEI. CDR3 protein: CASSPGTTQETQYF. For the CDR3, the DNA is TGTGCCAGCAGTCCCGGGACTACCCAAGAGACCCAGTACTTC. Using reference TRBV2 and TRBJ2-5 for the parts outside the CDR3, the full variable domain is EPEVTQTPSHQVTQMGQEVILRCVPISNHLYFYWYRQILGQKVEFLVSFYNNEISEKSEIFDDQFSVERPDGSNFTLKIRSTKLEDSAMYFCASSPGTTQETQYFGPGTRLLVL.

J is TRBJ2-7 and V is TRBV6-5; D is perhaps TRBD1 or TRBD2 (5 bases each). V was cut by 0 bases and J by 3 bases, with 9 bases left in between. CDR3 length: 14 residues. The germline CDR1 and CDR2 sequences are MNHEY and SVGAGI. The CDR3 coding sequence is TGTGCCAGCAGTTACTCGAATGGGGGCTACGAGCAGTACTTC. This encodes CASSYSNGGYEQYF.

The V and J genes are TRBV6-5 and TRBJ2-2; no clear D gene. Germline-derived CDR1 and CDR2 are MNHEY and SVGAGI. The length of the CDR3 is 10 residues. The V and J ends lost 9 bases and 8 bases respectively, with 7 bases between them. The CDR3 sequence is CASMRGELFF. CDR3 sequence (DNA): TGTGCCAGTATGCGGGGGGAGCTGTTTTTT.

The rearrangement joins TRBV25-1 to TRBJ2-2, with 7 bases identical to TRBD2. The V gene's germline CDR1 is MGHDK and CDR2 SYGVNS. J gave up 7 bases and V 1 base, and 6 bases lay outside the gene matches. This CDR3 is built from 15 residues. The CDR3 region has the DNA TGTGCCAGCAGTGAATGGGGAGGGGATGACGGGGAGCTGTTTTTT. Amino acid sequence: CASSEWGGDDGELFF.

CDR3 nucleotides: TGCGCCAGCAGCCAAGATGGTGACCCTTTCACCTCTGGGGCCAACGTCCTGACTTTC. Amino acid sequence: CASSQDGDPFTSGANVLTF. The rearrangement joins TRBV4-1 to TRBJ2-6; no clear D gene. V was pared by 0 bases and J by 0 bases, with 15 bases between. Germline CDR1 is MGHRA and CDR2 is YSYEKL. This CDR3 spans 19 amino acids.